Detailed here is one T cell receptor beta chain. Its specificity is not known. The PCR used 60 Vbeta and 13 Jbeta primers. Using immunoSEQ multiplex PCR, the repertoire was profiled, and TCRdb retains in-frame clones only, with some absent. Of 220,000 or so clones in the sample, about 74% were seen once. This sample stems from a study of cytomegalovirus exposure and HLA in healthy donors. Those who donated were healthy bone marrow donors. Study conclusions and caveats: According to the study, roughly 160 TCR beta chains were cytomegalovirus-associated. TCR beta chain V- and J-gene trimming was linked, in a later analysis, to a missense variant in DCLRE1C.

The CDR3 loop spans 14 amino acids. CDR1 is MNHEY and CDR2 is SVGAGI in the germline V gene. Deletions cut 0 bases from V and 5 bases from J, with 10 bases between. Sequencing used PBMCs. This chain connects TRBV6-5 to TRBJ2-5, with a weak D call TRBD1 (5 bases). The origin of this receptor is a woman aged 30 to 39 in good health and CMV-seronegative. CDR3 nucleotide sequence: TGTGCCAGCAGTTACTCGGCAGGGCGGGAGACCCAGTACTTC. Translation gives CASSYSAGRETQYF.